These 10 T cell receptor beta chains were sequenced from one sample in a study of CXCR3-negative and CXCR3-positive naive CD8 T cells. Preparation of TRB cDNA libraries relied on 5' RACE carrying UMI labels. TCRdb reprocessed the 5' RACE reads and keeps a single row for each CDR3 protein, giving no DNA. Its clone listing holds fewer than 90,000 distinct CDR3 sequences. Findings and caveats of the study: CXCR3-positive naive cells carried more hydrophobic TRB CDR3s than CXCR3-negative naive cells did.

No antigen has been identified for these receptors. The sample comprised naive CXCR3+ CD8+ T cells from blood. Described subset: CD45RO-CCR7+CD27+CD95- naive CD8+ T cells expressing CXCR3 (TNR3+). The receptor set was obtained from a human donor in good health. Some clones in this sample may be carry-over from other donors' samples.

The V call is TRBV21-1, the J call TRBJ2-7; checking the TCRdb D call of TRBD2 is not possible without DNA. TRBV21-1 is listed as a pseudogene. This CDR3 is built from 15 residues. CDR3 protein: CASPDRGAHSYEQYF.

The CDR3 protein is CASTAGRDLGEQYF. The J gene is TRBJ2-7, the V gene TRBV6-1; TCRdb designates TRBD2, a call that cannot be tested without DNA. The germline gives CDR1 MNHNS, CDR2 SASEGT. The CDR3 has 14 residues.

The rearrangement links TRBV12-3 or TRBV12-4 to TRBJ2-1. The length of the CDR3 is 15 residues. This chain's CDR3 is CASSLVRGSYNEQFF.

This chain joins TRBV6-5 and TRBJ2-5; as DNA is missing, the TRBD1 call by TCRdb cannot be tested. The germline V gene encodes CDR1 MNHEY and CDR2 SVGAGI. CDR3 length equals 13 residues. CDR3 in amino acids: CASRRTDQETQYF.

V and J are TRBV6-2 or TRBV6-3 and TRBJ2-7. The germline V gene has CDR1 MNHEY and CDR2 SVGEGT. This CDR3 has 12 residues. CDR3 in amino acids: CASNEGWDEQYF.

This chain connects TRBV29-1 to TRBJ2-3; TCRdb reports TRBD2, a call that lacks DNA to check it against. The germline gives CDR1 SQVTM, CDR2 ANQGSEA. CDR3 size: 12 residues. The CDR3 sequence: CSGRLALDTQYF.

The V and J genes are TRBV7-2 and TRBJ2-7; there is no DNA to check the TCRdb D call of TRBD2. Germline-derived CDR1 and CDR2 are SGHTA and FQGNSA. CDR3 size: 17 residues. This CDR3 reads CASSLEEWRGSSYEQYF.

The rearrangement links TRBV4-1 to TRBJ2-7; TCRdb indicates TRBD1, and absent DNA this call remains unverified. Germline lookup yields CDR1 MGHRA and CDR2 YSYEKL. The length of the CDR3 is 14 residues. The CDR3 region is CASSQAGAVYEQYF.

The chain's CDR3 is CASRRGQSSNQPQHF. The rearrangement uses TRBV6-5 and TRBJ1-5; TCRdb lists TRBD1, though no DNA is available to test this call. The CDR3 contains 15 residues. Germline V gene sequence: CDR1 MNHEY, CDR2 SVGAGI.

This chain uses TRBV5-1 with TRBJ2-2; as DNA is missing, the TRBD1 call by TCRdb cannot be tested. Germline V gene lookup returns CDR1 SGHRS and CDR2 YFSETQ. This CDR3 region has 15 residues. CDR3 region: CASSPAGDRTGELFF.